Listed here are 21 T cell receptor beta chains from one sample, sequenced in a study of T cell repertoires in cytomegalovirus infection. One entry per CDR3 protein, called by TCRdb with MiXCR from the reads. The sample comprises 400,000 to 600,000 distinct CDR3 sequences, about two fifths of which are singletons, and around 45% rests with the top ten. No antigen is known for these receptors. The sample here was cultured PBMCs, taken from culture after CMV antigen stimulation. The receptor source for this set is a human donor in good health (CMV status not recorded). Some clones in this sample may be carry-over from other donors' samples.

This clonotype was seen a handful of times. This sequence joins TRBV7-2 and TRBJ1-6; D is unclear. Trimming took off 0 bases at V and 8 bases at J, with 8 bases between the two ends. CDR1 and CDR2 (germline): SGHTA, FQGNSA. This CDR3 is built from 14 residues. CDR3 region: CASSLAASYSPLHF. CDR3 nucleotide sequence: TGTGCCAGCAGCTTAGCGGCCAGCTATTCACCCCTCCACTTT.

This chain's CDR3 is CASSFASNTGELFF. CDR3 bases: TGTGCCAGCAGCTTTGCATCGAACACCGGGGAGCTGTTTTTT. This chain links TRBV7-2 with TRBJ2-2; D is undetermined. The germline V gene encodes CDR1 SGHTA and CDR2 FQGNSA. The CDR3 totals 14 residues. Trimming removed 3 bases at V and 0 bases at J, with 5 bases between. The full variable domain, in which reference TRBV7-2 and TRBJ2-2 provide the parts outside the CDR3, is GAGVSQSPSNKVTEKGKDVELRCDPISGHTALYWYRQSLGQGLEFLIYFQGNSAPDKSGLPSDRFSAERTGGSVSTLTIQRTQQEDSAVYLCASSFASNTGELFFGEGSRLTVL.

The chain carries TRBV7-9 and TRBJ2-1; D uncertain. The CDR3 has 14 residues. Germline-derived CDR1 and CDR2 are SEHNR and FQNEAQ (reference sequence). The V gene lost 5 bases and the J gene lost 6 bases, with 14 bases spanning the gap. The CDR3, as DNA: TGTGCCAGCAGCCCTGCTAGTGGTTCCAATGAGCAGTTCTTC. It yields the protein CASSPASGSNEQFF.

The DNA of the CDR3 is TGTGCCAGCAGCAGGACAGTAATGAGCTATGGCTACACCTTC. This encodes CASSRTVMSYGYTF. The V call is TRBV6-8, the J call TRBJ1-2, with a weak D call TRBD1 (6 bases). The CDR3 spans 14 residues. V was trimmed by 6 bases and J by 4 bases, leaving 15 bases between them. Germline V gene sequence: CDR1 MNHGY, CDR2 SAAAGT.

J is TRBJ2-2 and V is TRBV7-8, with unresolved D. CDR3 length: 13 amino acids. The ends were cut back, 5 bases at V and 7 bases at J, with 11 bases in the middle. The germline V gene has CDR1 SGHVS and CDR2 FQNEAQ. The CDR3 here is CASSLPLGGELFF. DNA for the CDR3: TGTGCCAGCAGCCTCCCTCTTGGCGGGGAGCTGTTTTTT.

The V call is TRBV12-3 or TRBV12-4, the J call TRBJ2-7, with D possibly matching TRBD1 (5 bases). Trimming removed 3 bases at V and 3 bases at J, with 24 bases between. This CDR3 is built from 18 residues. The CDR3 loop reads CASSLRQGVILKSYEQYF. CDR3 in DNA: TGTGCCAGCAGTTTGCGGCAGGGTGTAATTTTGAAGAGCTACGAGCAGTACTTC.

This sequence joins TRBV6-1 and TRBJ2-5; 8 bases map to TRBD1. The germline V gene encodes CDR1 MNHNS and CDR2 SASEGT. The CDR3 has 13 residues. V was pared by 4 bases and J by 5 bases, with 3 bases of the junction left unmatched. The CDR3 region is CASSGQGIETQYF. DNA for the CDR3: TGTGCCAGCAGTGGACAGGGGATTGAGACCCAGTACTTC.

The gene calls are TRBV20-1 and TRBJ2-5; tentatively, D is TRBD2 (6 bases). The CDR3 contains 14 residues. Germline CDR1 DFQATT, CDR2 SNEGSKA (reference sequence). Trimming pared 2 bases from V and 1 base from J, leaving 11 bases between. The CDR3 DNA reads TGCAGTGCTAGAAAACCGGGACTCCAAGAGACCCAGTACTTC. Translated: CSARKPGLQETQYF.

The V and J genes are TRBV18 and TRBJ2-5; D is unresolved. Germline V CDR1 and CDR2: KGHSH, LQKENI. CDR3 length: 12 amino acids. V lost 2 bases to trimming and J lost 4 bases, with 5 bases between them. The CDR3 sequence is CASSPEAETQYF. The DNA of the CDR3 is TGTGCCAGCTCACCAGAAGCAGAGACCCAGTACTTC. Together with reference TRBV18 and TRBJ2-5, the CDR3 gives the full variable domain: NAGVMQNPRHLVRRRGQEARLRCSPMKGHSHVYWYRQLPEEGLKFMVYLQKENIIDESGMPKERFSAEFPKEGPSILRIQQVVRGDSAAYFCASSPEAETQYFGPGTRLLVL.

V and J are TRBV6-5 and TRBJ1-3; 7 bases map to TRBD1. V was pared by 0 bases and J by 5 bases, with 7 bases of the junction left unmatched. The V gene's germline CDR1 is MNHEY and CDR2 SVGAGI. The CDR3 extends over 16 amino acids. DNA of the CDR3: TGTGCCAGCAGTTACTCTGGACAGGTAGCAAGAAACACCATATATTTT. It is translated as CASSYSGQVARNTIYF.

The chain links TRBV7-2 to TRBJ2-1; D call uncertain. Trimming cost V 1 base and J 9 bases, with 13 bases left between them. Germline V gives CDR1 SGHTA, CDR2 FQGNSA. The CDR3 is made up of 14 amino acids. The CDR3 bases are TGTGCCAGCAGCTTAGATCCGTATCTAGTTGAGCAGTTCTTC. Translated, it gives CASSLDPYLVEQFF.

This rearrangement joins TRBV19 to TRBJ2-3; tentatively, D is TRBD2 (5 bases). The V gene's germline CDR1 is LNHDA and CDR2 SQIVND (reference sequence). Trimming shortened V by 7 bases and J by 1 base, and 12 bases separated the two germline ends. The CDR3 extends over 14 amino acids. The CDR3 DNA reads TGTGCCAGTAACCGGCGGCGGGGCACAGATACGCAGTATTTT. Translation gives CASNRRRGTDTQYF.

The CDR3 DNA sequence: TGTGCCAGCAGCCTCACCGGGACAGGCTCCTACAATGAGCAGTTCTTC. Its translation: CASSLTGTGSYNEQFF. This chain uses TRBV11-2 with TRBJ2-1, with TRBD1 matching 8 bases. The CDR3 consists of 16 residues. V shed 5 bases and J 0 bases; nucleotides not matched to a gene: 6. Looked up from germline, CDR1 is SGHAT and CDR2 is FQNNGV.

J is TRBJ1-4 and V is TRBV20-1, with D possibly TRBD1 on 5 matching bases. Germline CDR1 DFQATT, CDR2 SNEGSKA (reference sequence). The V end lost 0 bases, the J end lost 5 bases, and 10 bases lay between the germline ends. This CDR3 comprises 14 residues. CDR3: CSARDRAGNEKLFF. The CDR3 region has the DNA TGCAGTGCTAGAGATCGGGCAGGGAATGAAAAACTGTTTTTT.

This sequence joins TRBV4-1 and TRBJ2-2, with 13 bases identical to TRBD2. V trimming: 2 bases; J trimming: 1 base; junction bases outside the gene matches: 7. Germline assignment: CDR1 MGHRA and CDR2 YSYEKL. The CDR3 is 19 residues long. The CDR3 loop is CASSQYRLAGGRNTGELFF. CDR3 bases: TGCGCCAGCAGCCAATATCGACTAGCGGGGGGCCGGAACACCGGGGAGCTGTTTTTT.

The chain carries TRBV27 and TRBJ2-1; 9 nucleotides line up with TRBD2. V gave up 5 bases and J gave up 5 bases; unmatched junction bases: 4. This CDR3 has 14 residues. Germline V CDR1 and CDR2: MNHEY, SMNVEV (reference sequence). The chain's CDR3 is CASSPSGTDNEQFF. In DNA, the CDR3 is TGTGCCAGCAGTCCTAGCGGGACAGACAATGAGCAGTTCTTC.

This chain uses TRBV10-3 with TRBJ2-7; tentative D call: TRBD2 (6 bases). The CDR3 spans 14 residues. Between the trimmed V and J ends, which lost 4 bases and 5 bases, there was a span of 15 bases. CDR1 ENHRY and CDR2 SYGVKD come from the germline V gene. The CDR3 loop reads CAISVSGRGHEQYF. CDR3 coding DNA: TGTGCCATCAGTGTGTCCGGGAGAGGACACGAGCAGTACTTC.

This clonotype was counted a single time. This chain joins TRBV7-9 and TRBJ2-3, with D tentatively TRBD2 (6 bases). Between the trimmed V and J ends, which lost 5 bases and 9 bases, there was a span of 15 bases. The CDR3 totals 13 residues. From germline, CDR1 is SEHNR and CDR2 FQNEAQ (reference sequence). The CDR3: CASSPGLLATQYF. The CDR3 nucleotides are TGTGCCAGCAGCCCGGGACTGCTGGCGACGCAGTATTTT.

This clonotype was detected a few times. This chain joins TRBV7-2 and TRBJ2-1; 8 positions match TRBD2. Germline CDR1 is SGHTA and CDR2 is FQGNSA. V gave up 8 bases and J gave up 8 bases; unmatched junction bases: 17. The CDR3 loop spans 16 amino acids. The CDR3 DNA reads TGTGCCAGCTGGTCGGGTCGGGGGGGCCGTAAGTATGAGCAGTTCTTC. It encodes CASWSGRGGRKYEQFF.

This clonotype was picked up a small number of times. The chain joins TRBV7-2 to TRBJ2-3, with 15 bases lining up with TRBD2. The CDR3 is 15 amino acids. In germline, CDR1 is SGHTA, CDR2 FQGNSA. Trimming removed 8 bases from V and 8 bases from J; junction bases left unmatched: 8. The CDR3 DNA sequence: TGTGCCAGCGGTAGGACTAGCGGGGGGGCCGCTACGCAGTATTTT. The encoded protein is CASGRTSGGAATQYF. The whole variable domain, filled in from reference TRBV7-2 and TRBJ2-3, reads GAGVSQSPSNKVTEKGKDVELRCDPISGHTALYWYRQSLGQGLEFLIYFQGNSAPDKSGLPSDRFSAERTGGSVSTLTIQRTQQEDSAVYLCASGRTSGGAATQYFGPGTRLTVL.

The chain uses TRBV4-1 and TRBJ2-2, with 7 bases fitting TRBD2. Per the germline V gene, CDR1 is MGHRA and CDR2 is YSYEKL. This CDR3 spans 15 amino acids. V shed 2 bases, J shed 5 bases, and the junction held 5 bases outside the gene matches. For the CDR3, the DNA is TGCGCCAGCAGCCAAAGAGCGGGGACGACCGGGGAGCTGTTTTTT. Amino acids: CASSQRAGTTGELFF.